The entry that follows covers one T cell receptor (beta chain) sequence. This clonotype was seen at least ten times. Its antigen specificity is not known. Base quality data are lacking; no much larger clone is found one base away. Ficoll-Paque density gradient centrifugation was the method used to isolate PBMCs. The data were obtained in a study of T-cell memory formation after mild COVID-19 listed by TCRdb under 2021. Some background on the complete study: TCR sequence clusters from the two donors were largely donor specific. Longitudinal TCRalpha and TCRbeta repertoire sequencing tracked T-cell clones expanding and contracting after mild COVID-19 in two donors. Two young, previously healthy adult volunteers, one female and one male, were included in the cohort.

Study-level results and caveats: The study covered only two mild cases, and larger cohorts including severe cases with pre-infection samples were considered necessary. Some responding clones were detected in pre-infection memory, which suggested that pre-existing cross-reactive memory T cells had joined the SARS-CoV-2 response. Clones that contracted from day 15 to 85 showed balanced CD4/CD8 phenotypes, whereas a second wave of clones that expanded from day 15 to 37 leaned towards CD4+. Whether the second-wave clones peaking on day 37 were SARS-CoV-2 specific was not confirmed. Contracting CD4+ clones were located mainly in the CM and EM memory subsets, whereas CD8+ clones were found to be enriched in EMRA.

The germline V gene sets CDR1 to SGHRS and CDR2 to YFSETQ. V is pared back by 0 bases and J by 3 bases, with 4 bases lying between the germline termini. From the cysteine through the phenylalanine, the CDR3 covers 12 amino acids. The kept DNA is CDR3 alone, 36 bases in frame from the first base. Sequenced using an Illumina NovaSeq 6000. Using 5'RACE with constant-segment primers, TCRalpha and TCRbeta cDNA libraries were constructed, with sample barcodes and unique molecular identifiers added in the process. RNA was extracted from every sample with Trizol reagent. Amplification of the libraries took two PCR steps, and the second step added a second sample barcode plus Illumina TruSeq adapters. The libraries were sequenced on an Illumina NovaSeq using 2 x 150 bp paired-end reads. In the original analysis: Reads were demultiplexed and collapsed into UMI-guided consensus sequences with migec v1.2.7. Using mixcr v2.1.11, the UMI consensuses were aligned to TRA and TRB V and J templates and assembled into clonotypes. A clonotype was counted as expanded or contracted only if both edgeR and NoisET called the change significant, with noise models trained on biological replicates. For edgeR calls, the cutoffs were a false discovery rate-adjusted p below 0.01 and a log2 fold-change threshold of 1. As an exploratory analysis of dynamics, PCA with hierarchical clustering was applied to max-normalized trajectories of the 1000 most abundant clonotypes. Each responding clone was given a CD4 or CD8 phenotype based on the CD4+ and CD8+ repertoires, which had been sequenced separately. The raw public reads went through TCRdb reprocessing: fastp at Q25, MiXCR clone calling, in-frame beta chains kept. Rows matching on CDR3 protein sequence are summarized as one entry with the most common DNA and genes. TCRdb assigned the V and J calls; the authors' analysis was not used. A total of fewer than 550,000 distinct CDR3 sequences appear in this sample, roughly 20% of them only once. The ten largest clones capture roughly 8.4% of the sample.

This TCR derives from an adult woman who had mild COVID-19 (a few samples of this study predate the infection). The sample titles of this study are shuffled in the database, so cell type and time point are left out; the donor was told from shared clones. The sample taken for sequencing was PBMCs or a T cell subset sorted from them (not recorded which). The sequence is built from TRBV5-1 and TRBJ2-7, with an unclear D gene assignment. The nucleotide sequence is TGCGCCAGCAGCTTGGATAACTACGAGCAGTACTTC. This yields the protein CASSLDNYEQYF.